This T cell receptor beta chain was sequenced in a study of cytomegalovirus exposure and HLA in healthy donors. At the level of the study: Within an early data release were approximately 85 million unique TCRs drawn from HLA-typed donors.

Donors had nominal health at sampling but likely had unrecorded immune exposures. V lost 2 bases to trimming and J lost 6 bases, with 9 bases between them. The CDR3 runs to 12 residues. CDR1 is SGHDT and CDR2 is YYEEEE in the germline V gene. 60 Vbeta and 13 Jbeta primers were used in PCR. Here immunoSEQ multiplex PCR was the method, and the copy in TCRdb shows in-frame clones only, minus some. The profile shows 100,000 to 120,000 clones, 78% of them singletons. This clone was counted a few times. This chain uses TRBV5-6 with TRBJ2-7, with D possibly matching TRBD1 (6 bases). Sequenced: PBMCs. The clonotype was recovered from a man aged 25-45 years in good health and CMV-seronegative. In DNA, the CDR3 is TGTGCCAGCAGCTTTGGGGGCAGCGAGCAGTACTTC. Protein product: CASSFGGSEQYF.